The source of this TCR beta chain is a study of cytomegalovirus exposure and HLA in healthy donors. With 60 Vbeta and 13 Jbeta primers, the PCR was carried out. TCRdb keeps only in-frame clones here, not all; method: immunoSEQ multiplex PCR. The sample yields 150,000 to 180,000 clones, 65% to 80% seen once. Trimming took 4 bases from V and 7 from J; bases not matched to a gene: 10. CDR1 SEHNR and CDR2 FQNEAQ come from the germline V gene (reference sequence). This CDR3 spans 17 amino acids. A remark on this clone: Antigen specificity is unknown.

Whole-study findings and limits: Later on, a genetic analysis was performed. It linked a missense variant in DCLRE1C with V- and J-gene trimming of TCR beta. In a later analysis, specific HLA alleles were associated with approximately 16,000 TCR beta sequences at a 0.05 false discovery rate. Fewer N-insertions (relative to the roughly 700-donor mean) were reportedly seen in an Asian-associated ancestry cluster in a later analysis.

This clonotype originated in a man aged 18 to 30 in good health and CMV-seronegative. The sequenced sample consisted of PBMCs. The J gene is TRBJ2-2, the V gene TRBV7-9; 12 bases line up with TRBD2. CDR3 protein: CASSSPLAGGHIGELFF. In DNA, the CDR3 is TGTGCCAGCAGCTCCCCTCTAGCGGGGGGGCATATCGGGGAGCTGTTTTTT. The full variable domain, its missing parts supplied by reference TRBV7-9 and TRBJ2-2, is DTGVSQNPRHKITKRGQNVTFRCDPISEHNRLYWYRQTLGQGPEFLTYFQNEAQLEKSRLLSDRFSAERPKGSFSTLEIQRTEQGDSAMYLCASSSPLAGGHIGELFFGEGSRLTVL.